This passage covers 5 T cell receptor beta chains from one sample sequenced in a study of blood T cell repertoires in COVID-19. Produced via immunoSEQ multiplex PCR; TCRdb's table is partial and in-frame only. This table holds 470,000 or so clones, approximately 83% found once. The sample comprised peripheral blood. These receptors originate from a human donor in a cohort sampled during active COVID-19.

The chain uses TRBV7-3 and TRBJ2-7, with 7 bases lining up with TRBD2. V lost 5 bases and J lost 2; bases outside the gene matches: 9. Germline CDR1 reads SGHTA; CDR2 reads FQGTGA. The CDR3 consists of 15 residues. CDR3 loop: CASSVGTSATYEQYF. The CDR3 DNA reads TGTGCCAGCAGCGTAGGAACTAGCGCGACCTACGAGCAGTACTTC.

The chain is built from TRBV7-9 and TRBJ1-2; 7 bases align to TRBD1. The CDR3 totals 14 residues. V lost 4 bases and J lost 7; bases outside the gene matches: 9. Germline V gene lookup returns CDR1 SEHNR and CDR2 FQNEAQ (reference sequence). The CDR3 coding sequence is TGTGCCAGCAGCTCCGTAGACAGGGCCCTTGGCTACACCTTC. Its protein is CASSSVDRALGYTF.

The chain uses TRBV9 and TRBJ1-3; D is unresolved. The CDR3 extends over 18 amino acids. CDR1 and CDR2 (germline): SGDLS, YYNGEE. Deletions cut 0 bases from V and 6 bases from J, with 22 bases between. The CDR3 reads CASSVALWGEAGQNTIYF. The CDR3, as DNA: TGTGCCAGCAGCGTAGCCCTTTGGGGAGAAGCGGGCCAAAACACCATATATTTT.

A note on this clone: Other DNA sequences in this sample translate to the same CDR3. The V gene is TRBV6-5, the J gene TRBJ1-4; 11 bases agree with TRBD1. CDR3 length: 15 amino acids. Germline V gene sequence: CDR1 MNHEY, CDR2 SVGAGI. V lost 5 bases, J lost 7 bases, and 6 bases stayed unmatched. The CDR3 DNA sequence: TGTGCCAGCAGTAGGACAGGGGGCGAAGGTGAAAAACTGTTTTTT. This encodes CASSRTGGEGEKLFF.

The rearrangement links TRBV9 to TRBJ2-4; D ambiguous. V shed 2 bases and J shed 0 bases, with 15 bases lying between them. This CDR3 contains 17 residues. Germline CDR1 SGDLS, CDR2 YYNGEE. CDR3 protein: CASSVGPPGTAKNIQYF. CDR3 nucleotides: TGTGCCAGCAGCGTCGGCCCCCCGGGTACAGCCAAAAACATTCAGTACTTC.